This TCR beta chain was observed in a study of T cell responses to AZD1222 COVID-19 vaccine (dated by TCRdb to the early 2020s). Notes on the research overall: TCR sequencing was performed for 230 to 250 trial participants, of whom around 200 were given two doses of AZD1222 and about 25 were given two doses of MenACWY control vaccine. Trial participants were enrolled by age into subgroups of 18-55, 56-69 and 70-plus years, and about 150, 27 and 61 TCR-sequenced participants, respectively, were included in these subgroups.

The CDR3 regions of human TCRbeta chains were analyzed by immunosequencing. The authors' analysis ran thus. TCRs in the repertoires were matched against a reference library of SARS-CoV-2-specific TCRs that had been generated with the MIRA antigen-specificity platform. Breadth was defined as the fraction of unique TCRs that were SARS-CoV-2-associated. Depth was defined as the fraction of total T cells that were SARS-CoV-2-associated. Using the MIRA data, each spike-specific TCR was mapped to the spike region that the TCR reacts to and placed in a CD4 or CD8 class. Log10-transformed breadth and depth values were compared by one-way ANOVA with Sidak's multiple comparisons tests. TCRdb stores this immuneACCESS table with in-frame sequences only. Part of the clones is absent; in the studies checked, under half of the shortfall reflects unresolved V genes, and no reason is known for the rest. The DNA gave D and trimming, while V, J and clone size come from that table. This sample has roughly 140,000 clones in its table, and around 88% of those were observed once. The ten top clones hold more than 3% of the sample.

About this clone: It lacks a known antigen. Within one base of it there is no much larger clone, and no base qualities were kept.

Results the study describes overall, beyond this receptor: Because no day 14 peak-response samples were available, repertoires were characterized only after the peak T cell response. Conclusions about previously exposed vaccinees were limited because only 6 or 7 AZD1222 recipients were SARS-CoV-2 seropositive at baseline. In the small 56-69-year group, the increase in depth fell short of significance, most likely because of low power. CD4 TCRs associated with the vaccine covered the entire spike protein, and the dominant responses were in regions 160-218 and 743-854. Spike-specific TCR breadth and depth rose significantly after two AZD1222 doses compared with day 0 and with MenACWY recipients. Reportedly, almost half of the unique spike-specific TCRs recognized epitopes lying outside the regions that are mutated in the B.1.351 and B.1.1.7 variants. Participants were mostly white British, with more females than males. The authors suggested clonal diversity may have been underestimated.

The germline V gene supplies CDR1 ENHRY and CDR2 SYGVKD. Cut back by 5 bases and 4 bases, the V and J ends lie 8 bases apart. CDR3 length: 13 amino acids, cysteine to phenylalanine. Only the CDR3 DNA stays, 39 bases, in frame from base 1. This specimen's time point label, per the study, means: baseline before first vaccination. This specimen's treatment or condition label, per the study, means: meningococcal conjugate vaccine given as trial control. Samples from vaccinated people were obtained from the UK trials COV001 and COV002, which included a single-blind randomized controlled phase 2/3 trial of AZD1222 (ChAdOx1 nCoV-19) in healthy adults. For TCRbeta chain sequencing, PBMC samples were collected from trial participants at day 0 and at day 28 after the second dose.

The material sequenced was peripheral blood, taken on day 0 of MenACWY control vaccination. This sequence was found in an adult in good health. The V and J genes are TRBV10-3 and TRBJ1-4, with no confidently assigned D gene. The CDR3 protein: CAISPDNNEKLFF. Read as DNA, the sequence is TGTGCCATCAGTCCTGACAATAATGAAAAACTGTTTTTT.